The clone carrying this TCR beta chain was recorded a few times. This sample is part of a study of technical replicates of blood from a few donors. From germline, CDR1 is SQVTM and CDR2 ANQGSEA. This CDR3 comprises 13 residues. V lost 7 bases and J lost 3; bases outside the gene matches: 7. Generated by immunoSEQ multiplex PCR, the TCRdb table keeps only in-frame clones and is missing some. This sample has 95,000 or so clones, with approximately 96% found just once. The V gene is TRBV29-1, the J gene TRBJ1-1, with 8 bases aligning to TRBD1. Material: T cells isolated from PBMCs. This receptor was taken from a human donor in good health. CDR3 loop: CSAAGGADTEAFF. For the CDR3, the DNA is TGCAGCGCGGCAGGGGGCGCGGACACTGAAGCTTTCTTT.